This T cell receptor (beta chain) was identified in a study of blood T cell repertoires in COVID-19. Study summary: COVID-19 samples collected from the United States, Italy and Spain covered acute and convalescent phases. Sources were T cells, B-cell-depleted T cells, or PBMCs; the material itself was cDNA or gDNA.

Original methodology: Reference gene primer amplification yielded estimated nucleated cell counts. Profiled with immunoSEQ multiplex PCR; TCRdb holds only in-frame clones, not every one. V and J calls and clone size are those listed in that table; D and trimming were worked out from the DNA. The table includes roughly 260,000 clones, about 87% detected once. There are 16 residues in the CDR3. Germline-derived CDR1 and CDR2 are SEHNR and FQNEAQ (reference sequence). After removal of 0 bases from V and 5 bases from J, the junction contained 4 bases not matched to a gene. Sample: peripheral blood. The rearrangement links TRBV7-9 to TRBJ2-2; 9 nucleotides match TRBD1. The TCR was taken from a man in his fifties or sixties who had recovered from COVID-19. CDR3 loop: CASSLAGTGRTGELFF. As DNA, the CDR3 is TGTGCCAGCAGCTTAGCCGGGACAGGGCGTACCGGGGAGCTGTTTTTT.